These 32 T cell receptor beta chains originate from one sample sequenced in a study of blood T cell repertoires in COVID-19. The table came from immunoSEQ multiplex PCR; TCRdb's copy has only in-frame clones and leaves some out. The sample includes roughly 50,000 clones, 75% to 90% of them seen just once. Sequencing was performed on peripheral blood. These receptors were collected from a man in his sixties with acute or convalescent COVID-19.

As for this clone: This same CDR3 is encoded by further DNA sequences in the sample. The chain employs TRBV5-5 and TRBJ1-1, with D possibly TRBD1 on 6 matching bases. Trimming removed 1 base from V and 8 bases from J, with 12 bases in between. The germline gives CDR1 SGHKS, CDR2 YYEKEE (reference sequence). The CDR3 loop spans 13 amino acids. The CDR3 DNA is TGTGCCAGCAGCTTGAGGTCCGGGACAGAAGCTTTCTTT. Protein: CASSLRSGTEAFF.

The V gene is TRBV18, the J gene TRBJ2-3, with 7 bases that match TRBD1. CDR3 length: 16 residues. The trim removed 2 bases at V and 1 base at J, leaving 6 bases unmatched. Per germline, CDR1 KGHSH and CDR2 LQKENI. The CDR3 is CASSPRTGPGTDTQYF. CDR3 in DNA: TGTGCCAGCTCACCAAGGACAGGACCGGGCACAGATACGCAGTATTTT.

J is TRBJ2-3 and V is TRBV28, with a weak D call TRBD1 (5 bases). This CDR3 has 13 amino acids. V was clipped by 5 bases and J by 10 bases, with 16 bases between them. Germline values: CDR1 MDHEN, CDR2 SYDVKM. The CDR3 coding sequence is TGTGCCAGCAGTAATACAGGCCTGGGTGCGCAGTATTTT. Encoded protein: CASSNTGLGAQYF.

The genes are TRBV6-6 and TRBJ2-7, with D possibly TRBD2 on 5 matching bases. V was shortened by 5 bases and J by 7 bases, with 15 bases between the two germline ends. This CDR3 has 13 amino acids. Germline CDR1 and CDR2: MNHNY and SVGAGI (reference sequence). The DNA of the CDR3 is TGTGCCAGCAGTAAAACGGCCCCGGGAGAGCAGTACTTC. Residues: CASSKTAPGEQYF.

This clone turned up a few times. The chain has TRBV19 and TRBJ2-1, with a tentative D call TRBD2 (6 bases). The germline V and J ends were trimmed by 5 bases and 4 bases, with 21 bases remaining between them. Germline V lookup: CDR1 LNHDA, CDR2 SQIVND (reference sequence). There are 17 residues in the CDR3. The CDR3 DNA sequence: TGTGCCAGTAGTTTCCCCGACCAGCGGGTATCATACAATGAGCAGTTCTTC. Protein sequence: CASSFPDQRVSYNEQFF.

The chain recombines TRBV28 with TRBJ2-2; 7 bases are shared with TRBD2. V was clipped by 2 bases and J by 7 bases; unmatched bases: 7. CDR3 size: 15 residues. CDR1 and CDR2 (germline): MDHEN, SYDVKM. For the CDR3, the DNA is TGTGCCAGCAGTTTAGGCGGGAGTCGGGGCGGGGAGCTGTTTTTT. Protein sequence: CASSLGGSRGGELFF.

The chain has TRBV30 and TRBJ1-5; D remains ambiguous. The CDR3 runs to 13 residues. The V and J ends lost 2 bases and 0 bases respectively, with 5 bases between them. Germline V gives CDR1 GTSNPN, CDR2 SVGIG (reference sequence). CDR3 DNA: TGTGCCTGGAGTCTGAGTAGCAATCAGCCCCAGCATTTT. This sequence encodes CAWSLSSNQPQHF.

The J gene is TRBJ2-2, the V gene TRBV10-1; 7 nucleotides align to TRBD2. The CDR3 length is 14 residues. Unmatched junction bases numbered 3, after V lost 2 bases and J lost 6 bases. Germline V CDR1 and CDR2: WNHNN, SYGVQD (reference sequence). The CDR3 coding sequence is TGCGCCAGCAGTGAGATACGGGAGGCCGGGGAGCTGTTTTTT. This codes for CASSEIREAGELFF.

The V and J genes are TRBV5-4 and TRBJ2-1; TRBD2 agrees at 9 bases. The CDR3 loop spans 14 amino acids. The germline gives CDR1 SGHNT, CDR2 YYREEE (reference sequence). V lost 6 bases to trimming and J lost 5 bases; unmatched junction nucleotides: 6. The CDR3 DNA sequence: TGTGCCAGCATGGGCGGGAGGGCTAACAATGAGCAGTTCTTC. Translating gives CASMGGRANNEQFF.

CDR3 protein: CASSGADTQYF. CDR3 nucleotide sequence: TGTGCCAGCAGCGGGGCGGATACGCAGTATTTT. The chain has TRBV3-1 (or the pseudogene TRBV3-2) and TRBJ2-3; the D gene is possibly TRBD1 (5 bases). The CDR3 length is 11 residues. V was pared by 5 bases and J by 6 bases, with 6 bases between. Germline V gives CDR1 LGHDT, CDR2 YNNKEL (reference sequence).

The V and J genes are TRBV7-6 and TRBJ1-4; 9 bases fit TRBD1. The CDR3 covers 18 residues. Germline loops: CDR1 SGHVS, CDR2 FNYEAQ. Germline trimming cut 5 bases from V and 0 bases from J; bases unmatched to any gene: 10. CDR3 DNA: TGTGCCAGCAGCCCCACCGACAGGGGGGGGGCAACTAATGAAAAACTGTTTTTT. Protein sequence: CASSPTDRGGATNEKLFF.

This chain links TRBV18 with TRBJ2-7, with 11 bases identical to TRBD2. Trimming removed 3 bases from V and 0 bases from J; junction bases left unmatched: 1. This CDR3 is built from 15 residues. The germline V gene encodes CDR1 KGHSH and CDR2 LQKENI. The CDR3 is CASSPGLAGSYEQYF. The CDR3 DNA follows: TGTGCCAGCTCACCTGGACTAGCGGGCTCCTACGAGCAGTACTTC. The full variable domain, with the rest looked up from reference TRBV18 and TRBJ2-7, is NAGVMQNPRHLVRRRGQEARLRCSPMKGHSHVYWYRQLPEEGLKFMVYLQKENIIDESGMPKERFSAEFPKEGPSILRIQQVVRGDSAAYFCASSPGLAGSYEQYFGPGTRLTVT.

The V and J genes are TRBV9 and TRBJ1-6, with 7 bases fitting TRBD1. This CDR3 contains 14 residues. Germline V gene sequence: CDR1 SGDLS, CDR2 YYNGEE. With V trimmed by 4 bases and J by 5 bases, 3 bases remained unmatched. The CDR3 DNA sequence: TGTGCCAGCAGCCCCGGACAGGATAATTCACCCCTCCACTTT. It is translated as CASSPGQDNSPLHF. Supplemented by reference TRBV9 and TRBJ1-6, the full variable domain reads DSGVTQTPKHLITATGQRVTLRCSPRSGDLSVYWYQQSLDQGLQFLIQYYNGEERAKGNILERFSAQQFPDLHSELNLSSLELGDSALYFCASSPGQDNSPLHFGNGTRLTVT.

The chain employs TRBV9 and TRBJ2-1; 8 bases are shared with TRBD2. The CDR3 covers 17 residues. Germline-derived CDR1 and CDR2 are SGDLS and YYNGEE. The V gene end was trimmed by 2 bases and the J gene end by 3 bases; junction bases not matched to a gene: 10. CDR3 sequence (DNA): TGTGCCAGCAGCGTCCGGGGGGGAGACCGAGACTACAATGAGCAGTTCTTC. It codes for CASSVRGGDRDYNEQFF. Filled out from reference TRBV9 and TRBJ2-1, the complete variable domain reads DSGVTQTPKHLITATGQRVTLRCSPRSGDLSVYWYQQSLDQGLQFLIQYYNGEERAKGNILERFSAQQFPDLHSELNLSSLELGDSALYFCASSVRGGDRDYNEQFFGPGTRLTVL.

V and J are TRBV19 and TRBJ2-1, with D possibly being TRBD2 (5 bases). V lost 6 bases and J 0 bases, leaving 30 bases between the germline ends. The length of the CDR3 is 21 residues. The germline V gene has CDR1 LNHDA and CDR2 SQIVND (reference sequence). As DNA, the CDR3 is TGTGCCAGTAGCACTGGGATGAGGGAATGGGGATTGTCAGGCTCCTACAATGAGCAGTTCTTC. This codes for CASSTGMREWGLSGSYNEQFF.

This chain links TRBV18 with TRBJ1-5, with 12 bases matching TRBD1. Per germline, CDR1 KGHSH and CDR2 LQKENI. The CDR3 sequence is 18 residues long. With V trimmed by 0 bases and J by 0 bases, 3 bases remained unmatched. In nucleotides, the CDR3 is TGTGCCAGCTCACCACCGGGACAGGGGGCGGGTAGCAATCAGCCCCAGCATTTT. Its protein product is CASSPPGQGAGSNQPQHF.

The J gene is TRBJ2-3, the V gene TRBV7-3; D is unclear. Per germline, CDR1 SGHTA and CDR2 FQGTGA. This CDR3 is built from 13 residues. V gave up 5 bases and J gave up 5 bases, with 11 bases separating them. This CDR3 reads CASSIQPGDTQYF. The CDR3 coding sequence is TGTGCCAGCAGCATCCAACCCGGAGATACGCAGTATTTT.

This rearrangement joins TRBV6-5 to TRBJ1-6; 10 nucleotides align to TRBD1. In germline, CDR1 is MNHEY, CDR2 SVGAGI. The CDR3 length is 16 residues. V was pared by 4 bases and J by 6 bases, with 6 bases of the junction left unmatched. CDR3 sequence (DNA): TGTGCCAGCAGTTCCTGGACAGGGGGGGCTAATTCACCCCTCCACTTT. Translated: CASSSWTGGANSPLHF.

V usage is TRBV7-2 and J usage is TRBJ1-3, with a weak D call TRBD1 (6 bases). The germline V gene has CDR1 SGHTA and CDR2 FQGNSA. V was trimmed by 6 bases and J by 0 bases, leaving 6 bases between them. The CDR3 is 13 residues long. The CDR3 here is CASRDSSGNTIYF. CDR3 DNA: TGTGCCAGCAGGGACAGCTCTGGAAACACCATATATTTT.

The V gene is TRBV4-2, the J gene TRBJ1-6, with D tentatively TRBD1 (5 bases). There are 13 residues in the CDR3. Germline loops: CDR1 LGHNA, CDR2 YNFKEQ. Trimming took 4 bases from V and 9 from J, leaving 10 bases between them. CDR3 region: CASSLSTGSPLHF. CDR3 nucleotides: TGTGCCAGCAGCCTATCAACAGGTTCACCCCTCCACTTT.

The genes are TRBV5-1 and TRBJ2-3, with D tentatively TRBD1 (5 bases). In germline, CDR1 is SGHRS, CDR2 YFSETQ. CDR3 size: 16 residues. Deletions cut 2 bases from V and 1 base from J, with 14 bases between. DNA of the CDR3: TGCGCCAGCAGCTTTACAGGCCGGGCAGGCACAGATACGCAGTATTTT. Amino acids: CASSFTGRAGTDTQYF.

The chain joins TRBV7-2 to TRBJ2-7; weak D call: TRBD1 (5 bases). The length of the CDR3 is 13 residues. The V gene's germline CDR1 is SGHTA and CDR2 FQGNSA. V was cut by 5 bases and J by 2 bases, with 10 bases left in between. The DNA for the CDR3 is TGTGCCAGCAGCCGGAAGACAGCCTACGAGCAGTACTTC. This translates into CASSRKTAYEQYF.

The V and J genes are TRBV25-1 and TRBJ2-1, with D perhaps matching TRBD2 (6 bases). The germline CDR1 and CDR2 sequences are MGHDK and SYGVNS. V was clipped by 3 bases and J by 5 bases, with 14 bases between them. The length of the CDR3 is 15 residues. CDR3 nucleotide sequence: TGTGCCAGCAGTGACCCTCGGGGGAGTAACAATGAGCAGTTCTTC. Its protein is CASSDPRGSNNEQFF.

This chain connects TRBV5-1 to TRBJ2-3, with 7 bases matching TRBD2. Trimming cost V 4 bases and J 1 base; bases outside gene matches: 12. The CDR3 sequence is 17 residues long. Germline assignment: CDR1 SGHRS and CDR2 YFSETQ. The chain's CDR3 is CASSIGGLTSGTDTQYF. In DNA, the CDR3 is TGCGCCAGCAGCATTGGGGGTCTTACTAGCGGCACAGATACGCAGTATTTT. The full variable domain, rest sourced from reference TRBV5-1 and TRBJ2-3, is KAGVTQTPRYLIKTRGQQVTLSCSPISGHRSVSWYQQTPGQGLQFLFEYFSETQRNKGNFPGRFSGRQFSNSRSEMNVSTLELGDSALYLCASSIGGLTSGTDTQYFGPGTRLTVL.

This rearrangement joins TRBV7-9 to TRBJ1-6, with D perhaps matching TRBD1 (5 bases). This CDR3 contains 15 residues. V lost 6 bases and J 4 bases, leaving 13 bases between the germline ends. CDR1 SEHNR and CDR2 FQNEAQ come from the germline V gene (reference sequence). CDR3: CASSLSGGYNSPLHF. The CDR3 DNA is TGTGCCAGCAGTCTTAGCGGGGGTTATAATTCACCCCTCCACTTT.

V gene TRBV18 combines with J gene TRBJ2-5; no clear D gene. The germline V and J ends were trimmed by 3 bases and 1 base, with 3 bases remaining between them. The CDR3 is 12 residues long. The germline V gene encodes CDR1 KGHSH and CDR2 LQKENI. CDR3 DNA: TGTGCCAGCTCACCCTCCCAAGAGACCCAGTACTTC. This encodes CASSPSQETQYF.

This clone has just one count. The J gene is TRBJ1-2, the V gene TRBV7-9; 8 nucleotides align to TRBD1. After removal of 8 bases from V and 6 bases from J, the junction contained 14 bases not matched to a gene. CDR1 is SEHNR and CDR2 is FQNEAQ in the germline V gene (reference sequence). The CDR3 covers 15 residues. The CDR3 nucleotides are TGTGCCAGCGCGACCCGAAGGGCAGGGGGCGATGGCTACACCTTC. This sequence encodes CASATRRAGGDGYTF.

This clone was picked up a small number of times. The chain combines TRBV30 with TRBJ2-2, with D possibly being TRBD2 (6 bases). CDR1 is GTSNPN and CDR2 is SVGIG in the germline V gene (reference sequence). Trimming took 4 bases from V and 3 from J, leaving 15 bases between them. The CDR3 is 15 amino acids. CDR3 sequence (DNA): TGTGCCTGGATTAGGCGGGAACGATACACCGGGGAGCTGTTTTTT. Translated, it gives CAWIRRERYTGELFF. The variable domain in full, completed from reference TRBV30 and TRBJ2-2, reads SQTIHQWPATLVQPVGSPLSLECTVEGTSNPNLYWYRQAAGRGLQLLFYSVGIGQISSEVPQNLSASRPQDRQFILSSKKLLLSDSGFYLCAWIRRERYTGELFFGEGSRLTVL.

The chain is built from TRBV19 and TRBJ2-1; TRBD2 matches 8 bases. The germline gives CDR1 LNHDA, CDR2 SQIVND (reference sequence). This CDR3 is built from 12 residues. The V and J ends lost 3 bases and 13 bases, in that order; junction bases with no gene match: 5. CDR3 in amino acids: CASSIESGSQFF. Written as DNA, the CDR3 is TGTGCCAGTAGTATCGAGAGCGGGAGCCAGTTCTTC.

The chain combines TRBV10-3 with TRBJ1-1; 7 nucleotides line up with TRBD1. V lost 2 bases and J lost 5; bases outside the gene matches: 5. From germline, CDR1 is ENHRY and CDR2 SYGVKD. This CDR3 comprises 14 residues. CDR3 coding DNA: TGTGCCATCAGTGAGCAGGGGGTCGAAACTGAAGCTTTCTTT. Translated: CAISEQGVETEAFF.

The rearrangement uses TRBV4-1 and TRBJ2-1; TRBD2 agrees at 7 bases. Germline CDR1 MGHRA, CDR2 YSYEKL. The CDR3 sequence is 15 residues long. Germline trimming cut 0 bases from V and 12 bases from J; bases unmatched to any gene: 11. Here the CDR3 DNA reads TGCGCCAGCAGCCAAGATTGGGGGGGGGTAGCCAGGCAGTTCTTC. Translating gives CASSQDWGGVARQFF.

The chain couples TRBV3-1 (or the pseudogene TRBV3-2) to TRBJ2-1; 7 bases map to TRBD2. CDR1 is LGHDT, CDR2 YNNKEL, per germline (reference sequence). The length of the CDR3 is 14 residues. Trimming cost V 4 bases and J 4 bases; bases outside gene matches: 4. The CDR3 bases are TGTGCCAGCAGCCGGCTAGCGGTATACAATGAGCAGTTCTTC. This translates into CASSRLAVYNEQFF.